These 2 T cell receptor beta chains came from one sample sequenced in a study of human thymus T cells. The method was immunoSEQ multiplex PCR; TCRdb's version includes in-frame clones alone and lacks a portion of them. The data show 70,000 to 75,000 clones, 85% to 95% seen once. From resections taken during corrective heart surgery, the thymus tissue was obtained. The sequenced sample was thymus tissue. These receptors were taken from a girl less than two years old with a congenital heart defect but otherwise immunologically healthy.

The rearrangement uses TRBV7-8 and TRBJ2-3, with 8 bases that match TRBD2. After removal of 1 base from V and 5 bases from J, the junction contained 8 bases not matched to a gene. The CDR3 has 16 amino acids. Germline CDR1 is SGHVS and CDR2 is FQNEAQ. The DNA of the CDR3 is TGTGCCAGCAGCTTAGAGGGGACTAGAAACCTAGATACGCAGTATTTT. Amino acids: CASSLEGTRNLDTQYF.

A single count supports this clone. J is TRBJ1-1 and V is TRBV2; the D is unclear. V was shortened by 8 bases and J by 2 bases, with 12 bases between the two germline ends. This CDR3 contains 13 residues. The germline CDR1 and CDR2 sequences are SNHLY and FYNNEI. The CDR3 reads CASGLGCNTEAFF. CDR3 coding DNA: TGTGCCAGCGGGCTAGGGTGCAACACTGAAGCTTTCTTT. The whole variable domain, remainder taken from reference TRBV2 and TRBJ1-1, is EPEVTQTPSHQVTQMGQEVILRCVPISNHLYFYWYRQILGQKVEFLVSFYNNEISEKSEIFDDQFSVERPDGSNFTLKIRSTKLEDSAMYFCASGLGCNTEAFFGQGTRLTVV.